This T cell receptor beta chain originates from a study of CD8 T cells in ankylosing spondylitis (dated by TCRdb to 2017 to 2019). Notes on the research overall: The study set out to find disease-linked TCR variants by profiling T cell receptor beta repertoires in ankylosing spondylitis patients and healthy donors. Peripheral blood was sampled, and synovial fluid was additionally collected from ankylosing spondylitis patients. The full study cohort comprised some 27 ankylosing spondylitis patients and over a hundred healthy donors.

CDR1 and CDR2, looked up from the germline V gene, are SGHRS and YFSETQ. At the junction V is shortened by 4 bases and J by 12 bases; bases outside the gene matches: 8. Spanning cysteine to phenylalanine, the CDR3 consists of 14 amino acids. The only DNA kept is the CDR3, 42 bases in frame from the first base. Ten or more counts support this clonotype. No cognate antigen has been identified for it. Nothing much larger sits one base from this clone, and base qualities are not available. Sequenced on an Illumina HiSeq 2500. TCR beta libraries were prepared by quantitative 5'-RACE with molecular barcodes. In the authors' own workflow: A new computational method based on a probabilistic model of VDJ rearrangement was used to identify disease-linked TCR variants. Clones were called with MiXCR by TCRdb after fastp trimmed the public reads at Q25, and only in-frame beta chains were retained. When rows share a CDR3 protein, they turn into one entry using the most common DNA and genes. These V and J calls originate from TCRdb's pipeline instead of the authors' own analysis. The sample profile shows approximately 250,000 distinct CDR3 sequences; around 8% of them were found once. The ten top clones hold around 4.9% of the sample.

The paper as a whole reports these results and caveats: The disease-linked clones had a CD8+ phenotype and were found at relatively low frequencies in peripheral blood. Significant enrichment of the disease-linked clones was reported in matched synovial fluid samples from ankylosing spondylitis patients. Blood from ankylosing spondylitis patients appeared to be characterized by a TCR beta motif made up of several highly homologous amino acid variants. Some motif variants had previously been reported in the synovial fluid and blood of reactive arthritis patients, which suggests shared mechanisms of disease initiation.

The rearranged segments are TRBV5-1 and TRBJ2-1; 12 junctional bases match TRBD2. This TCR came from a female donor with ankylosing spondylitis or in good health (not recorded which). Sequencing was carried out using blood, either unsorted or a sorted T cell fraction (not recorded which). Here the CDR3 is given as CASSPGGTSGRQFF. The nucleotide sequence reads as follows: TGCGCCAGCAGCCCCGGGGGGACTAGCGGGCGGCAGTTCTTC.